The sequence of this TCR beta chain was determined in a study of vaccination effects on CD4 cells after COVID-19. Study information: Samples were taken post-vaccine, and their median timing was 72 days after the second dose.

With the ViraFEST assay, the study expanded antigen-specific CD4+ T cells using viral peptide pools, then sequenced them. The authors isolated CD4+ T cells after roughly eleven days of culture. BNT162b2 vaccine or mRNA-1273 vaccine was given to participants in two doses. Repertoires were generated with immunoSEQ multiplex PCR, while TCRdb's copy carries only in-frame clones and drops some. The sample consists of 15,000 to 20,000 clones, 70% to 80% of them appearing once. About this clone: What it binds is not known.

The origin of this receptor is a human donor who received a COVID-19 vaccine. The sequenced sample was CD4+ T cells from PBMCs cultured with HCoV-NL63 spike peptides, obtained after COVID-19 vaccination.

The CDR3: CAISESGRGINEQYF. CDR3 DNA sequence: TGTGCCATCAGTGAGTCGGGCAGGGGGATAAACGAGCAGTACTTC. This chain joins TRBV10-3 and TRBJ2-7; 7 positions agree with TRBD1. Germline-derived CDR1 and CDR2 are ENHRY and SYGVKD. This CDR3 is built from 15 residues. J lost 5 bases, V lost 0 bases, and 7 bases had no gene match.